This record concerns one T cell receptor beta chain sequence. The sample comes from a study of CD8 T cells in Susac syndrome. Trimming left V 6 bases short and J 2 bases short, with 13 bases between. Germline V gene lookup returns CDR1 DFQATT and CDR2 SNEGSKA (reference sequence). The CDR3 length is 13 residues. Random hexamers were used to reverse transcribe about 0.5 to 1 ug of RNA. A multiplex approach, immunoSEQ multiplex PCR, amplified TCR beta CDR3 across 54 Vbeta and 13 Jbeta. TCRdb reprocessed the immunoSEQ multiplex PCR reads with MiXCR, giving one entry per CDR3 protein. The profile shows more than 200,000 distinct CDR3 sequences, over 85% of them singletons.

The rearrangement joins TRBV20-1 to TRBJ2-5; maybe TRBD2 (5 bases). Sequenced: CD4+ T cells from PBMCs. The clonotype was recovered from a human donor with multiple sclerosis. As DNA, the CDR3 is TGCAGTGCCCCCCCCGGCGGGCAAGAGACCCAGTACTTC. Protein: CSAPPGGQETQYF.